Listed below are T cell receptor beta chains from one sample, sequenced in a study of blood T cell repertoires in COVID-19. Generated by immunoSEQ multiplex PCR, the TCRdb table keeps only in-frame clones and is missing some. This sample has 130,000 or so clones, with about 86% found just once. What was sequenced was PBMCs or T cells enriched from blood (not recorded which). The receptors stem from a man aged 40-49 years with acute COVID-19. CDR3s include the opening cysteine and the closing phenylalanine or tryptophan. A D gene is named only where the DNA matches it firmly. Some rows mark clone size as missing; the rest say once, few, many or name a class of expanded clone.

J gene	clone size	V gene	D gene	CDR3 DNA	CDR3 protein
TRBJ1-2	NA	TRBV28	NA	TGTGCCAGCAGCCGTTACGGGACACAAGCTAACTATGGCTACACCTTC	CASSRYGTQANYGYTF
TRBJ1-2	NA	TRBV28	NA	TGTGCCAGCAGGGATTCAAGGGAGGAAGGCTACACCTTC	CASRDSREEGYTF
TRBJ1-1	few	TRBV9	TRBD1	TGTGCCAGCAGCATGACCCACAGGGGCACTGAAGCTTTCTTT	CASSMTHRGTEAFF
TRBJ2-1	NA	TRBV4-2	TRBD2	TGTGCCAGCAGCCACATCGCAGCGGGAGTCAATGAGCAGTTCTTC	CASSHIAAGVNEQFF
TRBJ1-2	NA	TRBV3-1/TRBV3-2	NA	TGTGCCAGCAGCCAAGGTTTTCAGGGACTCGGTGGGGATGGCTACACCTTC	CASSQGFQGLGGDGYTF
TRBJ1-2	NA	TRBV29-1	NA	TGCAGCGTTGAAGGGGAGGGATACGGTGGCTACACCTTC	CSVEGEGYGGYTF
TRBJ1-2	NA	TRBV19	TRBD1	TGTGCCAGTAGTCCCCAGACAGGGGGCGATGGCTACACCTTC	CASSPQTGGDGYTF
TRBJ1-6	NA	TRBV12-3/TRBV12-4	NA	TGTGCCAGCAGTTTGACAGCTGATTCACCCCTCCACTTT	CASSLTADSPLHF
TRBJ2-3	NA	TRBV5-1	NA	TGCGCCAGCAGCTTGGAAGGGAAGGAGGCAGATACGCAGTATTTT	CASSLEGKEADTQYF
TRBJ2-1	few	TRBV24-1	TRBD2	TGTGCCACCAGTGATTTAGTCCTAGCGGGAGGGCATGAGCAGTTCTTC	CATSDLVLAGGHEQFF
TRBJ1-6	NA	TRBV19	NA	TGTGCCAGTAGGGACAATCTCAGGGATTATAATTCACCCCTCCACTTT	CASRDNLRDYNSPLHF
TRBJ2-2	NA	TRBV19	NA	TGTGCCAGTAGTCCCTGGACTCCGAACACCGGGGAGCTGTTTTTT	CASSPWTPNTGELFF
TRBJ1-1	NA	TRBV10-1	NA	TGCGCCAGCCAGGAGGCCTTGAACACTGAAGCTTTCTTT	CASQEALNTEAFF
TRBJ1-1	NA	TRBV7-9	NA	TGTGCCAGCACTCCCGGGCAGGGATTTGGGACTGAAGCTTTCTTT	CASTPGQGFGTEAFF
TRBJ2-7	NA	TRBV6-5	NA	TGTGCCAGCAGCCCGACAGTCTACTACGAGCAGTACTTC	CASSPTVYYEQYF
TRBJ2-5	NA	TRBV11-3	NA	TGTGCCAGCAGCTGGAGGGACTGGCAAGAGACCCAGTACTTC	CASSWRDWQETQYF
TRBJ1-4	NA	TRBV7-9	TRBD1	TGTGCCAGCAGCTTAAGGGGACAGGGTGGCGAAAAACTGTTTTTT	CASSLRGQGGEKLFF
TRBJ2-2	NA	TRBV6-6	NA	TGTGCCACCAAAGGGGCTCTTAACACCGGGGAGCTGTTTTTT	CATKGALNTGELFF
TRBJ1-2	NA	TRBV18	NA	TGTGCCAGCTCACCACGTTACAGCACCGATATTGATAACTATGGCTACACCTTC	CASSPRYSTDIDNYGYTF
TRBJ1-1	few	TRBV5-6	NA	TGTGCCAGCAGCTTTGGGAAAAGGAGGAGCACTGAAGCTTTCTTT	CASSFGKRRSTEAFF
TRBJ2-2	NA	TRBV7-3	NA	TGTGCCAGCAGCTTTACAAGGAACACCGGGGAGCTGTTTTTT	CASSFTRNTGELFF
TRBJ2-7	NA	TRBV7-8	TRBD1	TGTGCCAGCAGCGGGGACAGCTACGAGCAGTACTTC	CASSGDSYEQYF
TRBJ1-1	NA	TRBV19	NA	TGTGCCAGTAGTATAGCAGCGACAAGGGGCACTGAAGCTTTCTTT	CASSIAATRGTEAFF
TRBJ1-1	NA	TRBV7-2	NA	TGTGCCAGCACCCCCACGAGGAACACTGAAGCTTTCTTT	CASTPTRNTEAFF
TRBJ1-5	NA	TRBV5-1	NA	TGCGCCAGCAGCTTATTACCCGGAGGAAGTCAGCCCCAGCATTTT	CASSLLPGGSQPQHF
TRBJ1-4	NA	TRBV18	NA	TGTGCCAGCTCACCACCCAGCAGGGTAGGTGAAAAACTGTTTTTT	CASSPPSRVGEKLFF
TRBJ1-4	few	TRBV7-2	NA	TGTGCCAGCAGCCAGGGCCCAACTAATGAAAAACTGTTTTTT	CASSQGPTNEKLFF
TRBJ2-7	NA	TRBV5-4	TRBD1	TGTGCCAGCAGCATAACAGGGGCCGAGCAGTACTTC	CASSITGAEQYF
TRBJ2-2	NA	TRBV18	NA	TGTGCCAGCTCACGAACGAGTAGTTCGAACACCGGGGAGCTGTTTTTT	CASSRTSSSNTGELFF
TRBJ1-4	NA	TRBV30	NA	TGTGCCTGGGGCAAAAGAGATAATGAAAAACTGTTTTTT	CAWGKRDNEKLFF
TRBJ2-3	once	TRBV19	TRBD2	TGTGCCAGTAGTACCCAGCTAGCGGGAGTAACAGATACGCAGTATTTT	CASSTQLAGVTDTQYF
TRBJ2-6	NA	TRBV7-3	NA	TGTGCCAGCAACACAGGCTCTGGGGCCAACGTCCTGACTTTC	CASNTGSGANVLTF
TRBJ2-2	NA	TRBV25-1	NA	TGTGCCAGCTCGGGTGACCTGAACGCGAACACCGGGGAGCTGTTTTTT	CASSGDLNANTGELFF
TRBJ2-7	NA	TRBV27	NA	TGTGCCAGCGGGACTTCCACCTACGAGCAGTACTTC	CASGTSTYEQYF
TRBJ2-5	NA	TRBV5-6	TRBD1	TGTGCCAGCAGCGTCTACAGGGGGCAAGAGACCCAGTACTTC	CASSVYRGQETQYF
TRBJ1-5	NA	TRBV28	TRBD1	TGTGCCAGCAGTTTGCGGGAACAGGGGCCTAGCAATCAGCCCCAGCATTTT	CASSLREQGPSNQPQHF
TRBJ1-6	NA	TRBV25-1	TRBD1	TGTGCCAGTACCGGGACAGGGTCTAATTCACCCCTCCACTTT	CASTGTGSNSPLHF
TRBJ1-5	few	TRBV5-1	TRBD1	TGCGCCAGCAGCTTCGGGACAGCCGGCAATCAGCCCCAGCATTTT	CASSFGTAGNQPQHF
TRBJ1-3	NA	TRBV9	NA	TGTGCCAGCAGCCCCAAACAGGGTGGGGTAAACACCATATATTTT	CASSPKQGGVNTIYF
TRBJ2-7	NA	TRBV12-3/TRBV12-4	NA	TGTGCCAGCAGTTCAGGGTTCTCCTACGAGCAGTACTTC	CASSSGFSYEQYF
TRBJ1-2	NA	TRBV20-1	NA	TGCAGTGCTAGCCCGGTGGATGGCTACACCTTC	CSASPVDGYTF
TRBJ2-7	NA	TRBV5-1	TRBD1	TGCGCCAGCAGCTTGGAGGGACAGGGCCTTTCCGAGCAGTACTTC	CASSLEGQGLSEQYF